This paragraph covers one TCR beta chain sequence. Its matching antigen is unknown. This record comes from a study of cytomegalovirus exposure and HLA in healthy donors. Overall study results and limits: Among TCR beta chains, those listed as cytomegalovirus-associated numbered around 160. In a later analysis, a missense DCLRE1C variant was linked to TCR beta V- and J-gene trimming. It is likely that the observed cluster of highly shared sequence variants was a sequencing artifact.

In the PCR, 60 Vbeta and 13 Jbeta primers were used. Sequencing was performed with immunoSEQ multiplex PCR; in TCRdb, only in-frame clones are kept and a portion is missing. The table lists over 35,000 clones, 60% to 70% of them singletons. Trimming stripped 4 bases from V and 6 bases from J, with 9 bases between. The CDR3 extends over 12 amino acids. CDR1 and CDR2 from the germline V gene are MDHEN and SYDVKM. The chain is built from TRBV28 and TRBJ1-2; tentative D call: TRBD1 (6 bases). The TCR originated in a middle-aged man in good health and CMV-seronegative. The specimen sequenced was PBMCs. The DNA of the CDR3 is TGTGCCAGCAGTTCACAGGGTCATGGCTACACCTTC. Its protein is CASSSQGHGYTF.